The present T cell receptor (beta chain) was sequenced within a study of blood T cell repertoires in COVID-19. Looking at the study overall: T cells, B-cell-depleted T cells, or PBMCs supplied cDNA or gDNA.

Assay used: immunoSEQ multiplex PCR; TCRdb lists only in-frame clones, some missing. The table shows approximately 210,000 clones, with 80% to 90% occurring only once. The CDR3 loop spans 17 amino acids. Germline trimming cut 0 bases from V and 1 base from J; bases unmatched to any gene: 7. Sequenced material: peripheral blood. This chain links TRBV23-1 with TRBJ1-1; 8 bases map to TRBD1. TRBV23-1 is labeled an ORF, and its function is uncertain. The clonotype was recovered from a man aged 25-45 years who had recovered from COVID-19. CDR3 sequence (DNA): TGCGCCAGCAGTCAATCTTCAGGGGGCGCTGGGAACACTGAAGCTTTCTTT. This codes for CASSQSSGGAGNTEAFF.